One and the same sample provided the 28 T cell receptor beta chains below, sequenced in a study of blood T cell repertoires in COVID-19. The table came from immunoSEQ multiplex PCR; TCRdb's copy has only in-frame clones and leaves some out. The sample lists approximately 400,000 clones; 88% were seen once. The sequenced sample consisted of PBMCs or T cells enriched from blood (not recorded which). The receptors were sampled from a woman between 18 and 30 years old who had recovered from COVID-19.

The chain is built from TRBV6-5 and TRBJ2-1; a possible D gene is TRBD1 (6 bases). Trimming took off 4 bases at V and 3 bases at J, with 13 bases between the two ends. This CDR3 spans 15 amino acids. Germline V gives CDR1 MNHEY, CDR2 SVGAGI. The CDR3 DNA follows: TGTGCCAGCAGTTCCGGACAGATCGACTACAATGAGCAGTTCTTC. This translates into CASSSGQIDYNEQFF.

The chain uses TRBV11-3 and TRBJ2-3, with 7 bases lining up with TRBD2. V shed 4 bases, J shed 0 bases, and the junction held 4 bases outside the gene matches. From germline, CDR1 is SGHNT and CDR2 YENEEA. The CDR3 covers 15 residues. The DNA for the CDR3 is TGTGCCAGCAGCTCCAGGGAGGGTAGCACAGATACGCAGTATTTT. Residues: CASSSREGSTDTQYF.

This chain connects TRBV5-4 to TRBJ2-7; 9 bases match TRBD1. The CDR3 is 14 residues long. Germline CDR1 is SGHNT and CDR2 is YYREEE (reference sequence). V was clipped by 2 bases and J by 5 bases; unmatched bases: 5. CDR3 protein: CASSLLGTGNEQYF. The CDR3 bases are TGTGCCAGCAGCTTACTCGGGACAGGGAACGAGCAGTACTTC.

The J gene is TRBJ2-2, the V gene TRBV6-5; tentatively, D is TRBD1 (7 bases). Germline V gives CDR1 MNHEY, CDR2 SVGAGI. V shed 9 bases and J shed 4 bases, with 12 bases lying between them. CDR3 length equals 13 residues. The CDR3 protein is CASTQGGTGELFF. CDR3 nucleotide sequence: TGTGCCAGTACGCAGGGGGGCACCGGGGAGCTGTTTTTT.

The chain is built from TRBV18 and TRBJ2-6; 13 bases fit TRBD2. From germline, CDR1 is KGHSH and CDR2 LQKENI. The ends lost 3 bases at V and 0 bases at J; junction bases unmatched: 2. The CDR3 has 18 amino acids. The chain's CDR3 is CASSPGLAGHSGANVLTF. As DNA, the CDR3 is TGTGCCAGCTCACCGGGACTAGCGGGGCACTCTGGGGCCAACGTCCTGACTTTC.

This chain uses TRBV7-3 with TRBJ1-2; tentative D call: TRBD1 (6 bases). Germline V gene lookup returns CDR1 SGHTA and CDR2 FQGTGA. Trimming stripped 2 bases from V and 4 bases from J, with 11 bases between. This CDR3 is built from 14 residues. The CDR3 sequence is CASSLQGSGYGYTF. CDR3 nucleotides: TGTGCCAGCAGCTTACAGGGGTCCGGCTATGGCTACACCTTC.

The V gene is TRBV7-3, the J gene TRBJ2-7; a possible D gene is TRBD1 (5 bases). Germline CDR1 reads SGHTA; CDR2 reads FQGTGA. The CDR3 length is 13 residues. The V and J ends lost 2 bases and 2 bases respectively, with 7 bases between them. The chain's CDR3 is CASSLDSPYEQYF. The CDR3 bases are TGTGCCAGCAGCTTAGACAGCCCCTACGAGCAGTACTTC.

This rearrangement joins TRBV2 to TRBJ1-6; D is unclear. The CDR3 loop spans 15 amino acids. V was clipped by 5 bases and J by 9 bases, with 17 bases between them. Germline CDR1 SNHLY, CDR2 FYNNEI. CDR3 protein: CASSSSDPASSPLHF. For the CDR3, the DNA is TGTGCCAGCAGTTCCTCCGACCCGGCTAGTTCACCCCTCCACTTT.

V and J are TRBV6-5 and TRBJ2-7, with 9 bases fitting TRBD1. The ends lost 2 bases at V and 0 bases at J; junction bases unmatched: 5. The CDR3 contains 16 residues. Germline V gene data show CDR1 as MNHEY and CDR2 as SVGAGI. The CDR3 nucleotides read TGTGCCAGCAGTTACCGGACAGGGGTCACCTCCTACGAGCAGTACTTC. It yields the protein CASSYRTGVTSYEQYF.

The chain joins TRBV7-2 to TRBJ1-4; D gene ambiguous. The V and J ends lost 1 base and 5 bases respectively, with 8 bases between them. Per the germline V gene, CDR1 is SGHTA and CDR2 is FQGNSA. The CDR3 sequence is 14 residues long. For the CDR3, the DNA is TGTGCCAGCAGCTTAGAATTCTCCAATGAAAAACTGTTTTTT. It specifies CASSLEFSNEKLFF.

This rearrangement joins TRBV2 to TRBJ2-7; 9 nucleotides line up with TRBD1. Trimming at V came to 3 bases and at J to 2 bases, leaving 5 bases not matched to a gene. Per the germline V gene, CDR1 is SNHLY and CDR2 is FYNNEI. There are 15 residues in the CDR3. CDR3 residues: CASSETGGKPYEQYF. The DNA for the CDR3 is TGTGCCAGCAGTGAGACAGGGGGGAAACCCTACGAGCAGTACTTC.

The rearrangement uses TRBV4-1 and TRBJ1-1; D gene ambiguous. The V end was cut by 4 bases, the J end by 1 base, with 10 bases between. CDR3 length: 14 residues. Germline assignment: CDR1 MGHRA and CDR2 YSYEKL. Written as DNA, the CDR3 is TGCGCCAGCAGCCGTACGACGGGGAACACTGAAGCTTTCTTT. Protein sequence: CASSRTTGNTEAFF.

CDR3 residues: CASSYGGQAYSPLHF. CDR3 in DNA: TGTGCCAGCAGTTACGGGGGCCAGGCCTATTCACCCCTCCACTTT. V usage is TRBV6-5 and J usage is TRBJ1-6; possibly TRBD1 for D (6 bases). Germline V CDR1 and CDR2: MNHEY, SVGAGI. This CDR3 is 15 amino acids long. V lost 2 bases to trimming and J lost 8 bases, with 13 bases between them.

In its sample, this clone was seen once. The chain has TRBV11-2 and TRBJ1-4, with a possible D match to TRBD1 (6 bases). The CDR3 spans 16 residues. Germline V lookup: CDR1 SGHAT, CDR2 FQNNGV. V dropped 1 base and J dropped 4 bases, with 13 bases sitting between them. This CDR3 reads CASSLGGQFYNEKLFF. CDR3 coding DNA: TGTGCCAGCAGCTTAGGCGGACAGTTTTATAATGAAAAACTGTTTTTT.

The chain is built from TRBV3-1 (or the pseudogene TRBV3-2) and TRBJ1-3, with 8 positions matching TRBD1. The CDR3 covers 16 residues. Germline CDR1 and CDR2: LGHDT and YNNKEL (reference sequence). V lost 4 bases to trimming and J lost 1 base; unmatched junction nucleotides: 6. This CDR3 is CASSLRTGTSGNTIYF. The CDR3 DNA follows: TGTGCCAGCAGCCTAAGGACAGGGACGTCTGGAAACACCATATATTTT.

The genes are TRBV19 and TRBJ2-6, with 7 bases matching TRBD1. The CDR3 runs to 20 residues. Germline V gene sequence: CDR1 LNHDA, CDR2 SQIVND (reference sequence). J lost 3 bases, V lost 5 bases, and 19 bases had no gene match. The CDR3 sequence is CASSAQEGQFKLRGANVLTF. The CDR3 region has the DNA TGTGCCAGTAGTGCCCAAGAGGGACAGTTTAAGCTGCGTGGGGCCAACGTCCTGACTTTC.

This clone was recorded once. The CDR3 sequence: CSVEDQIWEGSYEAFF. The CDR3 coding sequence is TGCAGCGTTGAAGATCAAATATGGGAGGGCAGTTATGAGGCTTTCTTT. The chain combines TRBV29-1 with TRBJ1-1; no clear D gene. Germline CDR1 and CDR2: SQVTM and ANQGSEA. Trimming cost V 0 bases and J 11 bases, with 25 bases left between them. The CDR3 runs 16 residues.

In its sample, this clone was seen once. This chain links TRBV7-9 with TRBJ1-3, with D unclear. The germline V gene encodes CDR1 SEHNR and CDR2 FQNEAQ (reference sequence). Trimming took 5 bases from V and 5 from J, leaving 16 bases between them. This CDR3 has 15 amino acids. CDR3 protein: CASSSSTGDRNTIYF. The CDR3 nucleotides read TGTGCCAGCAGCAGCAGCACCGGTGACAGAAACACCATATATTTT.

The chain has TRBV20-1 and TRBJ1-2, with D maybe TRBD1 (6 bases). Germline CDR1 is DFQATT and CDR2 is SNEGSKA (reference sequence). V lost 5 bases and J lost 5, with 9 bases in between. The CDR3 extends over 11 amino acids. Here the CDR3 reads CSAWGPYGYTF. The CDR3 nucleotides are TGCAGTGCTTGGGGGCCGTATGGCTACACCTTC.

V usage is TRBV6-5 and J usage is TRBJ1-2; D gene uncertain. This CDR3 has 13 residues. In germline, CDR1 is MNHEY, CDR2 SVGAGI. The germline V and J ends were trimmed by 2 bases and 4 bases, with 8 bases remaining between them. The CDR3, as DNA: TGTGCCAGCAGTTACGTGCTGAGCTATGGCTACACCTTC. Amino acids: CASSYVLSYGYTF.

The chain uses TRBV5-3 and TRBJ2-7; 10 bases line up with TRBD1. TRBV5-3 belongs to the ORF category, with a function that is uncertain. J lost 6 bases, V lost 0 bases, and 18 bases had no gene match. The CDR3 sequence is 19 residues long. The CDR3 here is CARSLGGDRGSRLTPEQYF. DNA for the CDR3: TGTGCCAGAAGCTTGGGAGGGGACAGGGGATCCAGACTAACTCCCGAGCAGTACTTC.

The gene calls are TRBV29-1 and TRBJ2-1, with D perhaps matching TRBD2 (5 bases). The CDR3 has 14 residues. CDR1 SQVTM and CDR2 ANQGSEA come from the germline V gene. Trimming removed 4 bases from V and 0 bases from J, with 10 bases in between. The CDR3: CSVATRVSYNEQFF. The DNA of the CDR3 is TGCAGCGTTGCCACTAGGGTCTCCTACAATGAGCAGTTCTTC.

This CDR3 is CSATDRGTASNQPQHF. The CDR3 DNA reads as TGCAGTGCTACTGATAGGGGGACAGCCAGCAATCAGCCCCAGCATTTT. The chain recombines TRBV20-1 with TRBJ1-5; 7 bases are shared with TRBD1. Germline V gene sequence: CDR1 DFQATT, CDR2 SNEGSKA (reference sequence). V dropped 4 bases and J dropped 1; count of bases not matched to a gene: 10. The CDR3 length is 16 residues.

This clone has just one count. The V and J genes are TRBV19 and TRBJ1-5, with unresolved D. Germline CDR1 and CDR2: LNHDA and SQIVND (reference sequence). The CDR3 consists of 13 residues. The V and J ends lost 1 base and 4 bases respectively, with 5 bases between them. The CDR3 coding sequence is TGTGCCAGTAGTATAGTCACTAATCAGCCCCAGCATTTT. Translation: CASSIVTNQPQHF.

On this clone itself: The sample holds other DNA sequences that translate to the same CDR3. CDR3 coding DNA: TGTGCCAGCAGCCCCCCCGGGGTCTCCTACAATGAGCAGTTCTTC. It is translated as CASSPPGVSYNEQFF. The genes are TRBV7-9 and TRBJ2-1, with D perhaps matching TRBD2 (5 bases). Germline loops: CDR1 SEHNR, CDR2 FQNEAQ (reference sequence). The CDR3 is made up of 15 amino acids. The germline V and J ends were trimmed by 5 bases and 0 bases, with 11 bases remaining between them. Full variable domain (rest looked up from reference TRBV7-9 and TRBJ2-1): DTGVSQNPRHKITKRGQNVTFRCDPISEHNRLYWYRQTLGQGPEFLTYFQNEAQLEKSRLLSDRFSAERPKGSFSTLEIQRTEQGDSAMYLCASSPPGVSYNEQFFGPGTRLTVL.

This rearrangement joins TRBV9 to TRBJ1-5; the D gene is possibly TRBD1 (5 bases). This CDR3 is 14 amino acids long. V dropped 0 bases and J dropped 9 bases, with 13 bases sitting between them. Germline V gives CDR1 SGDLS, CDR2 YYNGEE. The CDR3 DNA follows: TGTGCCAGCAGCGTAGTGGGGGGATCGGGGCCCCAGCATTTT. It codes for CASSVVGGSGPQHF.

The CDR3 DNA sequence: TGTGCCAGCAGCGCTAATACCGGACAGGCTAATTCACCCCTCCACTTT. This codes for CASSANTGQANSPLHF. The rearrangement joins TRBV7-6 to TRBJ1-6; TRBD1 agrees at 7 bases. Germline CDR1 SGHVS, CDR2 FNYEAQ. Trimming removed 5 bases from V and 6 bases from J; junction bases left unmatched: 10. This CDR3 has 16 residues.

The CDR3 spells CASSGDSFSPTEAFF. CDR3 bases: TGTGCCAGCAGCGGGGACAGTTTCTCCCCCACTGAAGCTTTCTTT. This chain uses TRBV9 with TRBJ1-1, with TRBD1 matching 7 bases. The CDR3 sequence is 15 residues long. The V and J ends lost 3 bases and 4 bases, in that order; junction bases with no gene match: 9. Germline loops: CDR1 SGDLS, CDR2 YYNGEE. The variable domain in full, with the rest retrieved from reference TRBV9 and TRBJ1-1, is DSGVTQTPKHLITATGQRVTLRCSPRSGDLSVYWYQQSLDQGLQFLIQYYNGEERAKGNILERFSAQQFPDLHSELNLSSLELGDSALYFCASSGDSFSPTEAFFGQGTRLTVV.